A selection of T cell receptor beta chains follows, all from one sample in a study of monozygotic twins with inflammatory bowel disease. TCRdb re-called the 5' RACE reads and gives one entry per CDR3 protein, without DNA. The listing contains some 99,000 distinct CDR3 sequences. Source material: blood. The receptors shown here come from a human donor with ulcerative colitis or Crohn's disease, or a healthy co-twin of an affected twin (not recorded which). CDR3s include the opening cysteine and the closing phenylalanine or tryptophan. The order of the fields is CDR3 length, V gene, clone size, J gene, CDR3 protein. Expanded clones get a size class; other rows say once, few or many, or leave the size out.

>13|TRBV5-1|NA|TRBJ2-1
CASSLGLFEEQFF
>17|TRBV12-3/TRBV12-4|NA|TRBJ2-3
CASTLGQLTYRPDTQYF
>14|TRBV28|NA|TRBJ1-1
CASSSLDRAPEAFF
>12|TRBV29-1|NA|TRBJ2-1
CSGRGTVGEQFF
>13|TRBV9|NA|TRBJ1-2
CASSGFYNYGYTF
>14|TRBV2|NA|TRBJ1-5
CASRILGGSQPQHF
>13|TRBV28|NA|TRBJ2-3
CASSLQGTDTQYF
>17|TRBV28|NA|TRBJ2-3
CASSSRVLAGVTDTQYF
>18|TRBV20-1|NA|TRBJ2-1
CSAPPPLQWASSYNEQFF
>12|TRBV20-1|NA|TRBJ2-1
CSARGLYNEQFF
>15|TRBV5-1|NA|TRBJ2-1
CASSETGQHYNEQFF
>11|TRBV5-6|NA|TRBJ1-1
CASSSSREAFF
>16|TRBV7-9|NA|TRBJ2-3
CASSLGLAGDTDTQYF
>12|TRBV20-1|NA|TRBJ2-3
CSARAGPDTQYF
>13|TRBV4-2|medium-sized|TRBJ1-1
CASSQEANTEAFF
>14|TRBV5-1|NA|TRBJ1-1
CASTLGAMNTEAFF
>13|TRBV2|NA|TRBJ1-5
CASSEGRNQPQHF
>13|TRBV14|NA|TRBJ2-1
CASSQKWKDEQFF
>15|TRBV20-1|NA|TRBJ2-7
CSARDLREVGYEQYF
>13|TRBV7-3|NA|TRBJ2-3
CASSLIIADTQYF
>16|TRBV7-9|NA|TRBJ1-6
CASSDRGNRHNSPLHF
>14|TRBV6-5|NA|TRBJ2-5
CASSSAGTQETQYF
>14|TRBV7-2|NA|TRBJ2-1
CASSLLGTYNEQFF
>11|TRBV27|NA|TRBJ2-3
CASSLGLTQYF
>14|TRBV3-1|NA|TRBJ2-7
CASSQIGTGVEQYF
>12|TRBV7-9|NA|TRBJ1-2
CASGRDSASYTF
>16|TRBV7-3|NA|TRBJ2-7
CASRPTRAGGPYEQYF
>14|TRBV12-5|NA|TRBJ2-1
CASGPLVSYNEQFF
>15|TRBV27|NA|TRBJ1-2
CASSPHREEGYGYTF
>15|TRBV10-3|NA|TRBJ2-3
CAISLRTGSTDTQYF
>16|TRBV10-3|NA|TRBJ2-7
CAISVLGEREQHEQYF
>14|TRBV7-9|NA|TRBJ2-3
CASSTRQDTDTQYF
>14|TRBV20-1|NA|TRBJ1-2
CSARDRSGNYGYTF
>15|TRBV11-2|NA|TRBJ2-4
CASSLGGTGENIQYF
>11|TRBV7-2|NA|TRBJ1-2
CASSSPASYTF
>15|TRBV10-2|NA|TRBJ2-7
CASRLTGGRRDEQYF
>15|TRBV20-1|NA|TRBJ2-5
CSADGMGSIQETQYF
>13|TRBV14|NA|TRBJ1-1
CASTSFMGAEAFF
>16|TRBV15|NA|TRBJ2-6
CATSRELVSGANVLTF
>12|TRBV6-2/TRBV6-3|NA|TRBJ1-2
CASLGGNYGYTF
>14|TRBV5-4|NA|TRBJ2-7
CASSSGLGAYEQYF
>11|TRBV12-3/TRBV12-4|NA|TRBJ2-2
CASSYRWELFF